The clone carrying this T cell receptor beta chain was recorded at least ten times. The target antigen is unknown. This record comes from a study of identical twins. Study outcomes and limitations: For zero-insertion analyses, partial confounding could come from invariant MAIT and iNKT cells. Those out-of-frame alpha sequences shared by twins showed an excess of low generation probability.

This CDR3 has 15 amino acids. Trimming removed 0 bases from V and 10 bases from J; junction bases left unmatched: 5. From germline, CDR1 is ENHRY and CDR2 SYGVKD. A universal primer site was created by template switching, with the cDNA bearing unique molecular identifiers. TCRdb reprocessed the 5' RACE reads via MiXCR and lists one record per CDR3 protein. The profile shows 700,000 to 950,000 distinct CDR3 sequences, around 12% of them singletons. These data were likewise used in another study, on yellow fever vaccine responses in identical twins.

V gene TRBV10-3 combines with J gene TRBJ1-6; the match to TRBD1 covers 8 bases. The TCR originated in a woman under 30 in good health. Sequences were obtained from PBMCs. The CDR3 sequence: CAISESLQGGSPLHF. The CDR3 DNA is TGTGCCATCAGTGAGTCGCTACAGGGGGGCTCACCCCTCCACTTT.